This T cell receptor (beta chain) was found in a study of neurological immune-mediated disorders. Study findings and constraints: Phylogenetic grouping assigned the repertoires of 18 of 34 multiple sclerosis patients to a single related-CDR3 cluster, which may represent a signature.

The cDNA was synthesized by means of template-switch 5'RACE, which was carried out with 10-nucleotide random UMIs. TCRdb passed the 5' RACE reads through MiXCR, listing each CDR3 protein once. The sample shows roughly 50,000 distinct CDR3 sequences, 3.5% to 5% of them seen only once. The germline gives CDR1 SGHTA, CDR2 FQGNSA. This CDR3 has 14 residues. The V gene lost 6 bases and the J gene lost 8 bases, with 17 bases spanning the gap. Note on this clonotype: Antigen unknown.

The chain couples TRBV7-2 to TRBJ2-1; possibly TRBD2 for D (5 bases). The clonotype was recovered from a woman aged 55-75 years with multiple sclerosis. The sequencing input was PBMCs. DNA of the CDR3: TGTGCCAGCAGGTCGGGTTTCAGCGGCCATGAGCAGTTCTTC. Translating gives CASRSGFSGHEQFF.